This T cell receptor beta chain derives from a study of blood T cells in healthy people across ages. Then a second PCR, running roughly 6 to 11 cycles, was carried out with a sample-barcoded 5' primer and a J-beta primer mix. A single record per CDR3 protein comes from TCRdb applying MiXCR to the 5' RACE reads. The profile shows 750,000 to 950,000 distinct CDR3 sequences, roughly 24% of them singletons. This clonotype was detected many times. The CDR3 runs to 11 residues. Germline V gene sequence: CDR1 SGHVS, CDR2 FQNEAQ. The ends were cut back, 5 bases at V and 6 bases at J, with 8 bases in the middle. The sample also formed part of further work on T cells of mothers and their children.

This sequence originates from a boy aged 5-17 years in good health. This chain joins TRBV7-8 and TRBJ2-7; D is unclear. Sequencing was carried out using blood. The CDR3 here is CASSRKGEQYF. The CDR3 DNA reads as TGTGCCAGCAGCCGTAAAGGCGAGCAGTACTTC.